The 10 T cell receptor beta chains below come from one sample, sequenced in a study of PD-L1 blockade in urothelial cancer. The data were produced by immunoSEQ multiplex PCR, yet TCRdb's version contains in-frame clones alone and is incomplete. The top ten hold around 1.5% of the sample, which has under 100,000 clones, around 90% seen once. Time point of the sample: pretreatment peripheral blood. Material: PBMCs, obtained around atezolizumab (anti-PD-L1) treatment. These receptors came from a man between 60 and 70 years old with urothelial cancer.

The V and J genes are TRBV6-1 and TRBJ2-3; 9 bases line up with TRBD1. The germline gives CDR1 MNHNS, CDR2 SASEGT. Germline trimming cut 8 bases from V and 2 bases from J; bases unmatched to any gene: 8. The CDR3 is made up of 15 amino acids. The CDR3 DNA reads as TGTGCCAGCTTCGGAAGGACAGGGGCCACAGATACGCAGTATTTT. Protein sequence: CASFGRTGATDTQYF.

This rearrangement joins TRBV11-3 to TRBJ2-5; tentative D call: TRBD2 (5 bases). The CDR3 totals 15 residues. V lost 3 bases and J 0 bases, leaving 11 bases between the germline ends. The germline V gene encodes CDR1 SGHNT and CDR2 YENEEA. CDR3: CASSFGLGYQETQYF. Written as DNA, the CDR3 is TGTGCCAGCAGCTTCGGACTGGGATACCAAGAGACCCAGTACTTC.

The rearrangement joins TRBV20-1 to TRBJ1-2, with D possibly being TRBD1 (5 bases). V was shortened by 4 bases and J by 7 bases, with 7 bases between the two germline ends. Germline V gene data show CDR1 as DFQATT and CDR2 as SNEGSKA (reference sequence). The CDR3 length is 10 residues. CDR3 DNA sequence: TGCAGTGCTACAGGGTCTGGCTACACCTTC. Amino acids: CSATGSGYTF.

The chain combines TRBV30 with TRBJ2-7; D remains ambiguous. V shed 4 bases and J shed 2 bases, with 9 bases lying between them. Per germline, CDR1 GTSNPN and CDR2 SVGIG (reference sequence). The CDR3 is made up of 12 amino acids. The CDR3 DNA reads as TGTGCCTGGACCGCTAATACCTACGAGCAGTACTTC. Amino acid sequence: CAWTANTYEQYF.

The chain's CDR3 is CASSQGQGGETQYF. The CDR3 DNA reads as TGCGCCAGCAGCCAGGGACAGGGCGGAGAGACCCAGTACTTC. J is TRBJ2-5 and V is TRBV4-3; 9 nucleotides line up with TRBD1. V lost 3 bases and J lost 4; bases outside the gene matches: 3. The CDR3 is 14 residues long. From germline, CDR1 is LGHNA and CDR2 YSLEER.

The rearrangement joins TRBV14 to TRBJ1-1, with TRBD1 matching over 7 bases. V lost 5 bases and J lost 1; bases outside the gene matches: 4. The CDR3 totals 14 residues. Per germline, CDR1 SGHDN and CDR2 FVKESK. The CDR3 coding sequence is TGTGCCAGCAGCACACGACAGGGGAACACTGAAGCTTTCTTT. Its translation is CASSTRQGNTEAFF.

The chain joins TRBV5-1 to TRBJ2-1; 9 positions agree with TRBD2. There are 15 residues in the CDR3. Per germline, CDR1 SGHRS and CDR2 YFSETQ. V lost 8 bases to trimming and J lost 6 bases; unmatched junction nucleotides: 12. The CDR3 region has the DNA TGCGCCAGAACTATACCGGGACTAGCTGCCAATGAGCAGTTCTTC. Protein: CARTIPGLAANEQFF.

V is TRBV5-6 and J is TRBJ1-2; 7 bases line up with TRBD1. CDR1 is SGHDT and CDR2 is YYEEEE in the germline V gene. The CDR3 consists of 13 residues. The J segment lost 8 bases and the V segment lost 0 bases, leaving 4 bases of the junction unmatched. The CDR3 DNA reads TGTGCCAGCAGCTTGGGACAGGGCGGGGGCTACACCTTC. Its translation: CASSLGQGGGYTF.

CDR3: CASRGRRVTNSPLHF. As DNA, the CDR3 is TGTGCCAGCAGGGGCAGGCGGGTTACGAATTCACCCCTCCACTTT. V usage is TRBV6-1 and J usage is TRBJ1-6; D unclear. The CDR3 runs to 15 residues. Between the trimmed V and J ends, which lost 6 bases and 7 bases, there was a span of 16 bases. Germline lookup yields CDR1 MNHNS and CDR2 SASEGT.

The chain links TRBV5-1 to TRBJ2-1, with D possibly matching TRBD2 (6 bases). Trimming removed 4 bases at V and 3 bases at J, with 11 bases between. The germline CDR1 and CDR2 sequences are SGHRS and YFSETQ. The CDR3 is 14 residues long. CDR3 DNA sequence: TGCGCCAGCAGCGTTAGCGGAGACTACAATGAGCAGTTCTTC. It codes for CASSVSGDYNEQFF.